The 22 T cell receptor beta chains below were found in one sample sequenced in a study of blood T cell repertoires in COVID-19. Repertoires were generated with immunoSEQ multiplex PCR, while TCRdb's copy carries only in-frame clones and drops some. The table has under 400,000 clones, approximately 83% seen once. The specimen was PBMCs or T cells enriched from blood (not recorded which). These receptors were collected from a woman aged 40 to 55 with acute COVID-19.

V gene TRBV20-1 combines with J gene TRBJ1-2; D is unclear. The CDR3 extends over 11 amino acids. The germline gives CDR1 DFQATT, CDR2 SNEGSKA (reference sequence). V gave up 3 bases and J gave up 6 bases, with 8 bases separating them. For the CDR3, the DNA is TGCAGTGCTAGTTCGGGGAATGGCTACACCTTC. It yields the protein CSASSGNGYTF.

Concerning this clone itself: One end of the junction does not line up with germline, which may come from a read error. The chain has TRBV24-1 and TRBJ2-6; 10 bases map to TRBD1. The CDR3 has 19 amino acids. Germline CDR1 and CDR2: KGHDR and SFDVKD. This chain's CDR3 is CTTSDSLTGGASGANVLTF. DNA of the CDR3: TGTACCACCAGTGATTCCCTGACAGGGGGCGCTTCCGGGGCCAACGTCCTGACTTTC.

The gene calls are TRBV7-6 and TRBJ2-7, with D possibly matching TRBD2 (7 bases). V was pared by 5 bases and J by 0 bases, with 20 bases between. Germline-derived CDR1 and CDR2 are SGHVS and FNYEAQ. CDR3 length: 17 amino acids. CDR3 DNA sequence: TGTGCCAGCAGCCGAACCCGCGGGGGCCCCAGCTCCTACGAGCAGTACTTC. Protein: CASSRTRGGPSSYEQYF.

The CDR3 is CASRQGVEAFF. DNA of the CDR3: TGTGCCAGCAGACAGGGGGTTGAAGCTTTCTTT. The J gene is TRBJ1-1, the V gene TRBV2, with 8 bases that match TRBD1. V lost 6 bases, J lost 7 bases, and 1 base stayed unmatched. There are 11 residues in the CDR3. Looked up from germline, CDR1 is SNHLY and CDR2 is FYNNEI.

This clone was counted only a few times. The chain links TRBV4-3 to TRBJ2-7, with TRBD2 matching 7 bases. Trimming took 0 bases from V and 4 from J; bases not matched to a gene: 9. The CDR3 covers 16 residues. The germline gives CDR1 LGHNA, CDR2 YSLEER. CDR3: CASSQDSPAGSYEQYF. The CDR3 bases are TGCGCCAGCAGCCAAGATAGTCCAGCGGGGAGTTACGAGCAGTACTTC.

The chain carries TRBV2 and TRBJ1-2, with D tentatively TRBD1 (5 bases). The CDR3 is 14 residues long. Germline CDR1 is SNHLY and CDR2 is FYNNEI. V shed 5 bases and J shed 8 bases, with 18 bases lying between them. The DNA of the CDR3 is TGTGCCAGCAGTTGGAGGGCAGGGACCGTAGGCTACACCTTC. The encoded protein is CASSWRAGTVGYTF.

The V gene is TRBV28, the J gene TRBJ2-7; 9 bases match TRBD1. The CDR3 covers 14 residues. Per the germline V gene, CDR1 is MDHEN and CDR2 is SYDVKM. After removal of 3 bases from V and 4 bases from J, the junction contained 4 bases not matched to a gene. The CDR3 DNA reads TGTGCCAGCAGTTTCCGGGACAGGGATTACGAGCAGTACTTC. Protein sequence: CASSFRDRDYEQYF.

The chain recombines TRBV5-1 with TRBJ2-3; weak D call: TRBD1 (6 bases). Germline CDR1 and CDR2: SGHRS and YFSETQ. The CDR3 contains 15 residues. V lost 3 bases and J 0 bases, leaving 11 bases between the germline ends. This CDR3 reads CASSSWGQSTDTQYF. The DNA of the CDR3 is TGCGCCAGCAGCTCCTGGGGGCAGAGCACAGATACGCAGTATTTT.

The V call is TRBV6-6, the J call TRBJ1-1, with D possibly matching TRBD1 (5 bases). The germline V and J ends were trimmed by 7 bases and 4 bases, with 13 bases remaining between them. Germline CDR1 MNHNY, CDR2 SVGAGI (reference sequence). CDR3 length: 13 residues. The chain's CDR3 is CASTEPGFTEAFF. The DNA for the CDR3 is TGTGCCAGCACAGAGCCAGGGTTCACTGAAGCTTTCTTT.

The DNA of the CDR3 is TGTGCCAGCAGCTTAGGGACTAGCGGACCCTACGAGCAGTACTTC. Translation: CASSLGTSGPYEQYF. V and J are TRBV5-4 and TRBJ2-7, with TRBD2 matching 11 bases. The germline CDR1 and CDR2 sequences are SGHNT and YYREEE (reference sequence). After removal of 2 bases from V and 2 bases from J, the junction contained 3 bases not matched to a gene. This CDR3 has 15 residues.

The V call is TRBV4-1, the J call TRBJ2-1; 8 bases are a match to TRBD2. Germline V gene sequence: CDR1 MGHRA, CDR2 YSYEKL. Trimming at V came to 1 base and at J to 3 bases, leaving 2 bases not matched to a gene. CDR3 size: 15 residues. Here the CDR3 reads CASSQALAVYNEQFF. CDR3 in DNA: TGCGCCAGCAGCCAAGCACTAGCGGTCTACAATGAGCAGTTCTTC.

The chain couples TRBV18 to TRBJ1-3; no firm D call. Germline V gives CDR1 KGHSH, CDR2 LQKENI. CDR3 length: 15 residues. The V end lost 1 base, the J end lost 3 bases, and 10 bases lay between the germline ends. CDR3 in amino acids: CASSPRAEIGNTIYF. CDR3 DNA sequence: TGTGCCAGCTCACCACGGGCCGAGATTGGAAACACCATATATTTT.

The J gene is TRBJ1-2, the V gene TRBV28, with D uncertain. Germline V gene data show CDR1 as MDHEN and CDR2 as SYDVKM. The CDR3 contains 15 residues. The V and J ends lost 2 bases and 2 bases respectively, with 12 bases between them. This CDR3 is CASSLPGLMNYGYTF. CDR3 bases: TGTGCCAGCAGTTTACCAGGTCTCATGAACTATGGCTACACCTTC.

The gene calls are TRBV5-4 and TRBJ2-1, with a weak D call TRBD1 (5 bases). The V end lost 0 bases, the J end lost 5 bases, and 12 bases lay between the germline ends. From germline, CDR1 is SGHNT and CDR2 YYREEE (reference sequence). CDR3 length equals 15 residues. CDR3 residues: CASSLDQGGHNEQFF. CDR3 coding DNA: TGTGCCAGCAGCTTGGACCAGGGTGGGCACAATGAGCAGTTCTTC.

The rearrangement uses TRBV27 and TRBJ1-6; the match to TRBD1 covers 7 bases. V shed 2 bases and J 9 bases; nucleotides not matched to a gene: 10. The CDR3 is 16 amino acids. Per germline, CDR1 MNHEY and CDR2 SMNVEV (reference sequence). CDR3 residues: CASSLKGARNGSPLHF. CDR3 DNA sequence: TGTGCCAGCAGTTTAAAGGGGGCGCGGAATGGTTCACCCCTCCACTTT.

This clone has just a few counts. The V gene is TRBV14, the J gene TRBJ1-2; TRBD1 agrees at 10 bases. CDR1 and CDR2 from the germline V gene are SGHDN and FVKESK. V lost 3 bases to trimming and J lost 1 base; unmatched junction nucleotides: 8. The CDR3 extends over 17 amino acids. CDR3 region: CASSQRGTGAFNYGYTF. CDR3 DNA sequence: TGTGCCAGCAGCCAGAGAGGGACAGGGGCCTTTAACTATGGCTACACCTTC.

The chain joins TRBV28 to TRBJ1-5; 9 bases map to TRBD1. This CDR3 region has 14 residues. Germline V CDR1 and CDR2: MDHEN, SYDVKM. Losses at the gene ends were 6 bases for V and 15 bases for J; bases not matched to a gene: 15. Here the CDR3 reads CASSRKRDRELRHF. As DNA, the CDR3 is TGTGCCAGCAGCCGCAAACGGGACAGGGAACTAAGGCATTTT.

This chain connects TRBV9 to TRBJ2-7; 7 bases align to TRBD1. Germline CDR1 reads SGDLS; CDR2 reads YYNGEE. The CDR3 is 13 residues long. J lost 3 bases, V lost 3 bases, and 3 bases had no gene match. CDR3 nucleotides: TGTGCCAGCAGCGGTGGACAGGACTACGAGCAGTACTTC. Amino acid sequence: CASSGGQDYEQYF.

The chain recombines TRBV2 with TRBJ1-1, with 7 bases fitting TRBD1. The CDR3 is 12 residues long. CDR1 is SNHLY and CDR2 is FYNNEI in the germline V gene. The junction had 5 bases not matched to a gene; V was cut back by 6 bases and J by 7 bases. CDR3 residues: CASSVTGREAFF. The CDR3 nucleotides are TGTGCCAGCAGCGTGACAGGGCGTGAAGCTTTCTTT.

The V and J genes are TRBV12-3 or TRBV12-4 and TRBJ2-7, with D perhaps TRBD1 (5 bases). CDR3 length equals 13 residues. Trimming pared 2 bases from V and 2 bases from J, leaving 7 bases between. The CDR3 loop is CASSLLQAYEQYF. The CDR3 DNA is TGTGCCAGCAGTTTACTACAGGCCTACGAGCAGTACTTC.

The V and J genes are TRBV6-5 and TRBJ1-5, with D unresolved. The CDR3 runs to 15 residues. CDR1 and CDR2 from the germline V gene are MNHEY and SVGAGI. Trimming cost V 5 bases and J 7 bases, with 18 bases left between them. In DNA form, the CDR3 reads TGTGCCAGCAGTCCTCCGCCGAGCGCAGTACAGCCCCAGCATTTT. Encoded protein: CASSPPPSAVQPQHF.

This clone was observed once. V gene TRBV20-1 combines with J gene TRBJ2-7, with 7 bases fitting TRBD2. CDR3 size: 10 residues. Germline-derived CDR1 and CDR2 are DFQATT and SNEGSKA (reference sequence). Trimming removed 5 bases from V and 7 bases from J; junction bases left unmatched: 2. As DNA, the CDR3 is TGCAGTGCTGGAGCGGGGGAGCAGTACTTC. Its protein product is CSAGAGEQYF.